These 32 T cell receptor beta chains originate from one sample sequenced in a study of blood T cell repertoires in COVID-19. Profiled with immunoSEQ multiplex PCR; TCRdb holds only in-frame clones, not every one. The sample consists of approximately 45,000 clones, 70% to 90% of them appearing once. Source material: peripheral blood. These receptors all come from a human donor in a cohort sampled during active COVID-19.

The rearrangement uses TRBV7-3 and TRBJ2-2, with D unresolved. V was pared by 5 bases and J by 0 bases, with 16 bases between. Per the germline V gene, CDR1 is SGHTA and CDR2 is FQGTGA. The CDR3 is made up of 17 amino acids. The CDR3 here is CASSPTAVGSNTGELFF. The CDR3 nucleotides are TGTGCCAGCAGCCCCACCGCGGTCGGTTCGAACACCGGGGAGCTGTTTTTT.

The chain uses TRBV5-5 and TRBJ2-2; TRBD1 agrees at 7 bases. V trimming: 4 bases; J trimming: 5 bases; junction bases outside the gene matches: 5. Germline CDR1 and CDR2: SGHKS and YYEKEE (reference sequence). The CDR3 extends over 14 amino acids. CDR3 region: CASSILQGTGELFF. As DNA, the CDR3 is TGTGCCAGCAGCATACTACAGGGGACCGGGGAGCTGTTTTTT.

V and J are TRBV24-1 and TRBJ2-5; 8 nucleotides line up with TRBD2. The J segment lost 4 bases and the V segment lost 6 bases, leaving 6 bases of the junction unmatched. Looked up from germline, CDR1 is KGHDR and CDR2 is SFDVKD. The CDR3 length is 14 residues. CDR3 loop: CATSKAGAVETQYF. CDR3 sequence (DNA): TGTGCCACCAGTAAAGCGGGAGCGGTAGAGACCCAGTACTTC.

The chain is built from TRBV5-6 and TRBJ2-1; TRBD2 agrees at 10 bases. This CDR3 is 16 amino acids long. Germline CDR1 SGHDT, CDR2 YYEEEE. V was pared by 3 bases and J by 4 bases, with 7 bases of the junction left unmatched. The CDR3 DNA follows: TGTGCCAGCAGCTCCTCGACTAGCGGGCTTTACAATGAGCAGTTCTTC. This translates into CASSSSTSGLYNEQFF. The full variable domain, with the rest looked up from reference TRBV5-6 and TRBJ2-1, is DAGVTQSPTHLIKTRGQQVTLRCSPKSGHDTVSWYQQALGQGPQFIFQYYEEEERQRGNFPDRFSGHQFPNYSSELNVNALLLGDSALYLCASSSSTSGLYNEQFFGPGTRLTVL.

The rearrangement uses TRBV7-9 and TRBJ2-2; TRBD2 agrees at 8 bases. J was trimmed by 8 bases and V by 0 bases; bases with no gene match: 5. Germline CDR1 and CDR2: SEHNR and FQNEAQ (reference sequence). The CDR3 extends over 15 amino acids. This CDR3 reads CASSLAEGLVGELFF. CDR3 in DNA: TGTGCCAGCAGCTTAGCAGAGGGACTAGTGGGGGAGCTGTTTTTT.

The J gene is TRBJ2-3, the V gene TRBV18, with TRBD2 matching over 7 bases. Germline V gene lookup returns CDR1 KGHSH and CDR2 LQKENI. The J segment lost 3 bases and the V segment lost 2 bases, leaving 8 bases of the junction unmatched. This CDR3 region has 16 residues. CDR3 region: CASSPSAGVGTDTQYF. CDR3 nucleotide sequence: TGTGCCAGCTCACCATCGGCGGGAGTGGGGACAGATACGCAGTATTTT.

The chain combines TRBV7-3 with TRBJ1-1; unclear D gene. Trimming stripped 3 bases from V and 0 bases from J, with 5 bases between. CDR3 length equals 13 residues. Germline V gene lookup returns CDR1 SGHTA and CDR2 FQGTGA. The CDR3 nucleotides are TGTGCCAGCAGCTTGGGCATGAACACTGAAGCTTTCTTT. Translating it yields CASSLGMNTEAFF.

This chain links TRBV7-2 with TRBJ1-6, with D possibly TRBD1 on 6 matching bases. There are 15 residues in the CDR3. V was pared by 5 bases and J by 6 bases, with 14 bases between. Germline V lookup: CDR1 SGHTA, CDR2 FQGNSA. The CDR3 DNA reads TGTGCCAGCAGCCCGCAGGGGCCTACTAATTCACCCCTCCACTTT. Translating gives CASSPQGPTNSPLHF.

The V call is TRBV19, the J call TRBJ1-1, with D unclear. V lost 3 bases and J lost 1, with 15 bases in between. CDR3 size: 16 residues. Germline lookup yields CDR1 LNHDA and CDR2 SQIVND (reference sequence). The CDR3: CASSIAARSKNTEAFF. The CDR3 nucleotides are TGTGCCAGTAGTATTGCTGCCCGTTCTAAGAACACTGAAGCTTTCTTT.

This clone has only a few counts. The J gene is TRBJ1-5, the V gene TRBV6-2 or TRBV6-3; D gene unclear. Germline CDR1 MNHEY, CDR2 SVGEGT. This CDR3 has 15 residues. V was shortened by 0 bases and J by 2 bases, with 8 bases between the two germline ends. CDR3 coding DNA: TGTGCCAGCAGTTACTCGAGGGTTGGCAATCAGCCCCAGCATTTT. Encoded protein: CASSYSRVGNQPQHF.

This clone has a handful of counts. This chain joins TRBV6-5 and TRBJ1-1, with D unresolved. Trimming left V 5 bases short and J 5 bases short, with 12 bases between. This CDR3 is built from 13 residues. The germline V gene encodes CDR1 MNHEY and CDR2 SVGAGI. The CDR3, as DNA: TGTGCCAGCAGTCGGGGAAAGAGGACTGAAGCTTTCTTT. Translation gives CASSRGKRTEAFF.

The chain is built from TRBV2 and TRBJ1-1; the D is unclear. CDR3 length: 14 amino acids. Germline CDR1 SNHLY, CDR2 FYNNEI. V was trimmed by 3 bases and J by 2 bases, leaving 10 bases between them. CDR3 amino acids: CASSDGLGNTEAFF. CDR3 sequence (DNA): TGTGCCAGCAGTGACGGGTTAGGAAACACTGAAGCTTTCTTT. The variable domain in full, with the rest retrieved from reference TRBV2 and TRBJ1-1, is EPEVTQTPSHQVTQMGQEVILRCVPISNHLYFYWYRQILGQKVEFLVSFYNNEISEKSEIFDDQFSVERPDGSNFTLKIRSTKLEDSAMYFCASSDGLGNTEAFFGQGTRLTVV.

This clone was observed a handful of times. The chain has TRBV12-3 or TRBV12-4 and TRBJ1-2; D gene unclear. The CDR3 length is 13 residues. Between the trimmed V and J ends, which lost 3 bases and 4 bases, there was a span of 9 bases. The CDR3: CASSFGGAYGYTF. CDR3 DNA: TGTGCCAGCAGTTTTGGCGGTGCCTATGGCTACACCTTC.

The V gene is TRBV3-1 (or the pseudogene TRBV3-2), the J gene TRBJ2-7; TRBD2 is a possible D gene (5 bases). Trimming removed 2 bases from V and 2 bases from J, with 13 bases in between. This CDR3 region has 15 residues. The germline CDR1 and CDR2 sequences are LGHDT and YNNKEL (reference sequence). CDR3 region: CASSQPGGLPYEQYF. CDR3 DNA: TGTGCCAGCAGCCAACCCGGCGGGCTTCCCTACGAGCAGTACTTC.

V gene TRBV18 combines with J gene TRBJ1-1, with a possible D match to TRBD1 (5 bases). V lost 4 bases, J lost 0 bases, and 12 bases lay in between. CDR1 and CDR2 (germline): KGHSH, LQKENI. The CDR3 loop spans 15 amino acids. The CDR3 DNA sequence: TGTGCCAGCTCACTCGGGGGTGCGGTGAACACTGAAGCTTTCTTT. Protein sequence: CASSLGGAVNTEAFF. Based on the CDR3 plus reference TRBV18 and TRBJ1-1, the full variable domain is NAGVMQNPRHLVRRRGQEARLRCSPMKGHSHVYWYRQLPEEGLKFMVYLQKENIIDESGMPKERFSAEFPKEGPSILRIQQVVRGDSAAYFCASSLGGAVNTEAFFGQGTRLTVV.

The chain has TRBV6-2 or TRBV6-3 and TRBJ2-5, with D tentatively TRBD1 (5 bases). Per the germline V gene, CDR1 is MNHEY and CDR2 is SVGEGT. Deletions cut 0 bases from V and 4 bases from J, with 12 bases between. The CDR3 is made up of 15 amino acids. This CDR3 is CASSYSQGGRETQYF. The CDR3 bases are TGTGCCAGCAGTTACTCGCAGGGTGGTCGAGAGACCCAGTACTTC.

V is TRBV27 and J is TRBJ1-6; TRBD1 is a possible D gene (6 bases). Trimming cost V 3 bases and J 7 bases, with 13 bases left between them. Germline V lookup: CDR1 MNHEY, CDR2 SMNVEV (reference sequence). CDR3 length equals 15 residues. CDR3 in amino acids: CASSLGRGRNSPLHF. Here the CDR3 DNA reads TGTGCCAGCAGTTTGGGCAGGGGAAGGAATTCACCCCTCCACTTT.

The chain recombines TRBV19 with TRBJ1-5, with D unclear. The germline CDR1 and CDR2 sequences are LNHDA and SQIVND (reference sequence). The V end was cut by 3 bases, the J end by 2 bases, with 5 bases between. This CDR3 comprises 13 residues. The CDR3 bases are TGTGCCAGTAGTATCATTGGCAATCAGCCCCAGCATTTT. Its protein product is CASSIIGNQPQHF.

This chain uses TRBV2 with TRBJ1-1; 9 positions agree with TRBD1. Trimming cost V 1 base and J 3 bases; bases outside gene matches: 9. The CDR3 is 17 amino acids. In germline, CDR1 is SNHLY, CDR2 FYNNEI. CDR3 amino acids: CASSEVHHRGLDTEAFF. DNA for the CDR3: TGTGCCAGCAGTGAAGTGCACCACAGGGGGCTTGACACTGAAGCTTTCTTT.

The chain uses TRBV29-1 and TRBJ2-1; D not certain. Germline V gene lookup returns CDR1 SQVTM and CDR2 ANQGSEA. There are 14 residues in the CDR3. Trimming stripped 5 bases from V and 3 bases from J, with 14 bases between. CDR3 loop: CSVLNPPGYNEQFF. The CDR3 DNA reads TGCAGCGTTTTAAACCCCCCCGGCTACAATGAGCAGTTCTTC.

CDR3 coding DNA: TGTGCCAGCAGTCCCGCTTCGTCAGCCTACGAGCAGTACTTC. This encodes CASSPASSAYEQYF. This sequence joins TRBV27 and TRBJ2-7; D is unclear. The CDR3 has 14 amino acids. Deletions cut 5 bases from V and 2 bases from J, with 13 bases between. Germline V CDR1 and CDR2: MNHEY, SMNVEV (reference sequence).

This sequence joins TRBV7-2 and TRBJ2-3; D uncertain. There are 11 residues in the CDR3. Trimming shortened V by 1 base and J by 7 bases, and 3 bases separated the two germline ends. In germline, CDR1 is SGHTA, CDR2 FQGNSA. The CDR3 nucleotides are TGTGCCAGCAGCTTAGTTAATACGCAGTATTTT. This translates into CASSLVNTQYF.

The gene calls are TRBV7-2 and TRBJ1-1; maybe TRBD1 (5 bases). The V and J ends lost 5 bases and 1 base respectively, with 14 bases between them. Looked up from germline, CDR1 is SGHTA and CDR2 is FQGNSA. The length of the CDR3 is 15 residues. CDR3 in amino acids: CASSPQGRGNTEAFF. CDR3 DNA sequence: TGTGCCAGCAGCCCCCAGGGTAGGGGGAACACTGAAGCTTTCTTT.

This chain joins TRBV19 and TRBJ2-2; D is possibly TRBD2 (6 bases). Germline CDR1 and CDR2: LNHDA and SQIVND (reference sequence). The CDR3 totals 15 residues. Trimming took off 4 bases at V and 1 base at J, with 10 bases between the two ends. CDR3 amino acids: CASSTAGMNTGELFF. The CDR3 DNA follows: TGTGCCAGTAGTACGGCGGGAATGAACACCGGGGAGCTGTTTTTT.

The chain combines TRBV6-5 with TRBJ1-2; D remains unclear. This CDR3 spans 14 amino acids. Germline V CDR1 and CDR2: MNHEY, SVGAGI. V shed 6 bases and J shed 4 bases, with 15 bases lying between them. The CDR3 reads CASSRDIFLYGYTF. The CDR3 bases are TGTGCCAGCAGCAGAGACATTTTCCTCTATGGCTACACCTTC.

The chain couples TRBV9 to TRBJ1-1, with D uncertain. Per germline, CDR1 SGDLS and CDR2 YYNGEE. Deletions cut 0 bases from V and 1 base from J, with 4 bases between. There are 13 residues in the CDR3. CDR3 DNA sequence: TGTGCCAGCAGCGTAGCGGGGAACACTGAAGCTTTCTTT. Translating it yields CASSVAGNTEAFF.

The chain has TRBV4-1 and TRBJ1-3; tentative D call: TRBD1 (5 bases). The CDR3 totals 16 residues. V shed 0 bases and J shed 5 bases, with 14 bases lying between them. The germline V gene has CDR1 MGHRA and CDR2 YSYEKL. CDR3 coding DNA: TGCGCCAGCAGCCAAGACAGGGATACTACCCGAAACACCATATATTTT. Residues: CASSQDRDTTRNTIYF.

This chain links TRBV9 with TRBJ2-1, with D uncertain. This CDR3 has 15 amino acids. V was pared by 4 bases and J by 5 bases, with 16 bases between. Germline CDR1 and CDR2: SGDLS and YYNGEE. The CDR3 loop reads CASSTDPDWNNEQFF. DNA for the CDR3: TGTGCCAGCAGCACCGACCCTGACTGGAACAATGAGCAGTTCTTC.

The V gene is TRBV11-2, the J gene TRBJ2-7; 12 bases are shared with TRBD1. There are 14 residues in the CDR3. With V trimmed by 5 bases and J by 7 bases, 6 bases remained unmatched. From germline, CDR1 is SGHAT and CDR2 FQNNGV. CDR3 region: CASSRDRGLKEQYF. The CDR3 DNA reads as TGTGCCAGCAGCCGGGACAGGGGGCTAAAGGAGCAGTACTTC. Combining the CDR3 with reference TRBV11-2 and TRBJ2-7 gives the whole variable domain EAGVAQSPRYKIIEKRQSVAFWCNPISGHATLYWYQQILGQGPKLLIQFQNNGVVDDSQLPKDRFSAERLKGVDSTLKIQPAKLEDSAVYLCASSRDRGLKEQYFGPGTRLTVT.

The rearrangement links TRBV5-6 to TRBJ1-4; 7 nucleotides line up with TRBD1. CDR3 length: 15 amino acids. The trim removed 0 bases at V and 5 bases at J, leaving 4 bases unmatched. CDR1 is SGHDT, CDR2 YYEEEE, per germline. The chain's CDR3 is CASSLVGQLNEKLFF. The DNA for the CDR3 is TGTGCCAGCAGCTTGGTGGGACAGCTCAATGAAAAACTGTTTTTT.

The table lists this clone with a few counts. The genes are TRBV14 and TRBJ2-3; no definite D call. Germline CDR1 is SGHDN and CDR2 is FVKESK. Trimming removed 2 bases from V and 0 bases from J, with 6 bases in between. CDR3 length equals 14 residues. CDR3 residues: CASSQILSTDTQYF. Written as DNA, the CDR3 is TGTGCCAGCAGCCAAATCCTTAGCACAGATACGCAGTATTTT. Full variable domain (rest looked up from reference TRBV14 and TRBJ2-3): EAGVTQFPSHSVIEKGQTVTLRCDPISGHDNLYWYRRVMGKEIKFLLHFVKESKQDESGMPNNRFLAERTGGTYSTLKVQPAELEDSGVYFCASSQILSTDTQYFGPGTRLTVL.

The chain joins TRBV5-1 to TRBJ1-1; 11 positions match TRBD1. CDR1 and CDR2 (germline): SGHRS, YFSETQ. Trimming cost V 4 bases and J 4 bases; bases outside gene matches: 0. The CDR3 runs to 13 residues. CDR3: CASSGTGGTEAFF. DNA for the CDR3: TGCGCCAGCAGCGGGACAGGGGGCACTGAAGCTTTCTTT. The entire variable domain, with the rest obtained from reference TRBV5-1 and TRBJ1-1, is as follows: KAGVTQTPRYLIKTRGQQVTLSCSPISGHRSVSWYQQTPGQGLQFLFEYFSETQRNKGNFPGRFSGRQFSNSRSEMNVSTLELGDSALYLCASSGTGGTEAFFGQGTRLTVV.